The 20 T cell receptor beta chains in this list originate from one sample, sequenced in a study of CD8 T cells in Susac syndrome. The RNA input was 0.5 to 1 ug, and it was reverse transcribed with random hexamers. Each CDR3 protein is one row after TCRdb ran MiXCR on the immunoSEQ multiplex PCR reads. Of 200,000 to 250,000 distinct CDR3 sequences listed, roughly 96% are singletons. The sample consisted of CD4+ T cells from PBMCs. The receptors were gathered from a human donor with multiple sclerosis.

A single count supports this clonotype. This chain links TRBV20-1 with TRBJ2-5; D remains unclear. Germline-derived CDR1 and CDR2 are DFQATT and SNEGSKA (reference sequence). V gave up 3 bases and J gave up 5 bases, with 13 bases separating them. The CDR3 contains 13 residues. The CDR3 reads CSARNTIDETQYF. DNA for the CDR3: TGCAGTGCTAGGAACACTATAGACGAGACCCAGTACTTC.

The chain combines TRBV20-1 with TRBJ1-1; TRBD1 might be the D (5 bases). The germline CDR1 and CDR2 sequences are DFQATT and SNEGSKA (reference sequence). Between the trimmed V and J ends, which lost 4 bases and 1 base, there was a span of 13 bases. The length of the CDR3 is 14 residues. The CDR3 nucleotides read TGCAGTGCTACCCAGGGATGGGCGAACACTGAAGCTTTCTTT. As protein: CSATQGWANTEAFF.

The rearrangement joins TRBV18 to TRBJ1-5, with D unclear. Germline CDR1 and CDR2: KGHSH and LQKENI. The V end was cut by 0 bases, the J end by 4 bases, with 7 bases between. The length of the CDR3 is 14 residues. In nucleotides, the CDR3 is TGTGCCAGCTCACCACCGCCGGGAAATCAGCCCCAGCATTTT. This translates into CASSPPPGNQPQHF.

J is TRBJ1-3 and V is TRBV5-6; D might be TRBD1 (6 bases). CDR1 is SGHDT and CDR2 is YYEEEE in the germline V gene. Trimming removed 3 bases from V and 3 bases from J, with 7 bases in between. The CDR3 sequence is 13 residues long. The CDR3 reads CASSWDNGNTIYF. The CDR3, as DNA: TGTGCCAGCAGCTGGGACAATGGAAACACCATATATTTT.

V gene TRBV15 combines with J gene TRBJ2-7, with 11 bases aligning to TRBD1. The CDR3 sequence is 15 residues long. Germline V CDR1 and CDR2: LNHNV, YYDKDF (reference sequence). The V and J ends lost 5 bases and 3 bases, in that order; junction bases with no gene match: 6. CDR3 sequence: CATSRPGQGDYEQYF. In nucleotides, the CDR3 is TGTGCCACCAGCCGACCGGGACAGGGGGACTACGAGCAGTACTTC.

The chain employs TRBV24-1 and TRBJ2-1; 11 bases agree with TRBD1. The CDR3 runs to 16 residues. V shed 3 bases and J 10 bases; nucleotides not matched to a gene: 10. The germline CDR1 and CDR2 sequences are KGHDR and SFDVKD. The CDR3 reads CATSDAGTGGLWEQFF. DNA for the CDR3: TGTGCCACCAGTGATGCGGGGACAGGGGGTCTTTGGGAGCAGTTCTTC.

V and J are TRBV2 and TRBJ2-1; 7 bases match TRBD1. V lost 4 bases, J lost 5 bases, and 5 bases stayed unmatched. This CDR3 comprises 14 residues. Germline V lookup: CDR1 SNHLY, CDR2 FYNNEI. CDR3 nucleotide sequence: TGTGCCAGCAGTGCAAACAGGGGACACAATGAGCAGTTCTTC. Residues: CASSANRGHNEQFF.

For the CDR3, the DNA is TGCGCCAGCAGATCGGGGTTATGGACCGGGGAGCTGTTTTTT. Amino acid sequence: CASRSGLWTGELFF. The V call is TRBV5-1, the J call TRBJ2-2, with D possibly TRBD2 on 5 matching bases. CDR3 length: 14 amino acids. V was shortened by 5 bases and J by 5 bases, with 13 bases between the two germline ends. Germline loops: CDR1 SGHRS, CDR2 YFSETQ.

The gene calls are TRBV12-3 or TRBV12-4 and TRBJ1-2; D remains unclear. V dropped 7 bases and J dropped 6 bases, with 12 bases sitting between them. The CDR3 is 12 residues long. CDR3 sequence: CASTEGFDGYTF. CDR3 nucleotide sequence: TGTGCCAGCACAGAAGGGTTCGATGGCTACACCTTC.

The rearrangement uses TRBV6-5 and TRBJ2-5, with D tentatively TRBD1 (5 bases). This CDR3 has 14 amino acids. Per the germline V gene, CDR1 is MNHEY and CDR2 is SVGAGI. Trimming shortened V by 5 bases and J by 2 bases, and 12 bases separated the two germline ends. Here the CDR3 reads CASSDIWTQETQYF. The CDR3 DNA reads as TGTGCCAGCAGTGATATATGGACACAAGAGACCCAGTACTTC.

This rearrangement joins TRBV20-1 to TRBJ1-5, with TRBD1 as a possible D gene (6 bases). The CDR3 covers 16 residues. Germline values: CDR1 DFQATT, CDR2 SNEGSKA (reference sequence). V was shortened by 0 bases and J by 6 bases, with 18 bases between the two germline ends. The CDR3 region is CSARDINSGDSQPQHF. CDR3 sequence (DNA): TGCAGTGCTAGAGATATAAACTCAGGGGATAGTCAGCCCCAGCATTTT.

This chain uses TRBV5-6 with TRBJ2-3, with D maybe TRBD2 (6 bases). The V end lost 6 bases, the J end lost 2 bases, and 13 bases lay between the germline ends. The CDR3 length is 14 residues. Germline V gives CDR1 SGHDT, CDR2 YYEEEE. For the CDR3, the DNA is TGTGCCAGCACGACGGGAGTAATCACAGATACGCAGTATTTT. Its protein product is CASTTGVITDTQYF. The variable domain in full, completed from reference TRBV5-6 and TRBJ2-3, reads DAGVTQSPTHLIKTRGQQVTLRCSPKSGHDTVSWYQQALGQGPQFIFQYYEEEERQRGNFPDRFSGHQFPNYSSELNVNALLLGDSALYLCASTTGVITDTQYFGPGTRLTVL.

V usage is TRBV7-3 and J usage is TRBJ2-1; the match to TRBD2 covers 13 bases. This CDR3 has 17 residues. The germline V gene encodes CDR1 SGHTA and CDR2 FQGTGA. V trimming: 5 bases; J trimming: 2 bases; junction bases outside the gene matches: 6. CDR3 coding DNA: TGTGCCAGCAGCGAGACTAGCGGGAGGACAACCTACAATGAGCAGTTCTTC. This sequence encodes CASSETSGRTTYNEQFF.

The chain combines TRBV20-1 with TRBJ1-1; D not resolved. The CDR3 has 13 residues. Germline V gene sequence: CDR1 DFQATT, CDR2 SNEGSKA (reference sequence). V dropped 5 bases and J dropped 0 bases, with 10 bases sitting between them. CDR3 sequence reads: CSAVRTVNTEAFF. The CDR3 DNA reads TGCAGTGCTGTCCGGACGGTGAACACTGAAGCTTTCTTT.

The rearrangement links TRBV27 to TRBJ2-7, with D possibly being TRBD1 (5 bases). Germline V gene data show CDR1 as MNHEY and CDR2 as SMNVEV (reference sequence). V lost 3 bases and J 0 bases, leaving 12 bases between the germline ends. This CDR3 spans 15 amino acids. The CDR3 here is CASSLTAGPSYEQYF. The CDR3 DNA follows: TGTGCCAGCAGTTTGACAGCCGGGCCCTCCTACGAGCAGTACTTC.

The chain joins TRBV11-2 to TRBJ2-3, with D unclear. V lost 4 bases and J lost 3, with 17 bases in between. This CDR3 is built from 16 residues. Germline CDR1 reads SGHAT; CDR2 reads FQNNGV. The CDR3 is CASSSLIGKGTDTQYF. Written as DNA, the CDR3 is TGTGCCAGCAGCTCCCTAATCGGAAAAGGGACAGATACGCAGTATTTT.

This clonotype is a singleton in its sample. The chain carries TRBV6-1 and TRBJ1-5; D perhaps matches TRBD1 (5 bases). This CDR3 is 14 amino acids long. Germline loops: CDR1 MNHNS, CDR2 SASEGT. The V end was cut by 4 bases, the J end by 4 bases, with 11 bases between. Here the CDR3 reads CASSAQGSNQPQHF. The CDR3 DNA reads as TGTGCCAGCAGTGCTCAGGGTTCGAATCAGCCCCAGCATTTT.

The chain employs TRBV4-1 and TRBJ2-5; 10 positions match TRBD2. The CDR3 loop spans 17 amino acids. The trim removed 0 bases at V and 2 bases at J, leaving 6 bases unmatched. Germline assignment: CDR1 MGHRA and CDR2 YSYEKL. CDR3 sequence: CASSQEGRTSGQETQYF. For the CDR3, the DNA is TGCGCCAGCAGCCAAGAGGGTAGGACTAGCGGACAAGAGACCCAGTACTTC.

The J gene is TRBJ1-5, the V gene TRBV9; a possible D gene is TRBD1 (6 bases). The CDR3 runs to 12 residues. With 7 bases removed from V and 5 bases from J, the gap between germline ends came to 10 bases. Germline V lookup: CDR1 SGDLS, CDR2 YYNGEE. The CDR3 DNA follows: TGTGCCAGCGGGGCAGGGGATCAGCCCCAGCATTTT. This sequence encodes CASGAGDQPQHF.

The chain joins TRBV20-1 to TRBJ1-1; TRBD1 might be the D (6 bases). Trimming left V 5 bases short and J 5 bases short, with 12 bases between. The CDR3 spans 12 residues. Germline V gene data show CDR1 as DFQATT and CDR2 as SNEGSKA (reference sequence). The CDR3 sequence is CSASGVRTEAFF. The DNA of the CDR3 is TGCAGTGCTTCAGGGGTAAGAACTGAAGCTTTCTTT.